This T cell receptor beta chain was profiled in a study of blood T cell repertoires in COVID-19. Study summary: Acute and convalescent COVID-19 specimens originated in the United States, Italy and Spain.

Which cohort a participant joined came from the clinical history participants gave. Two consecutive negative NP/OP PCR tests, clearance, or resolved symptoms defined Cohort 3 recovery. In the original processing: Estimation of nucleated cell counts relied on the amplification of reference gene primers. The protocol was immunoSEQ multiplex PCR, while the TCRdb copy is restricted to in-frame clones and leaves out a portion. V and J calls and clone size are those listed in that table; D and trimming were worked out from the DNA. The table includes roughly 350,000 clones, more than 85% detected once. V lost 3 bases and J lost 6, with 11 bases in between. The CDR3 is 12 residues long. Germline CDR1 reads DFQATT; CDR2 reads SNEGSKA (reference sequence).

This sequence joins TRBV20-1 and TRBJ1-1; no reliable D call. Sequencing input: PBMCs or T cells enriched from blood (not recorded which). The source is a woman in her twenties or thirties who had recovered from COVID-19. The CDR3 protein is CSASMKPSEAFF. CDR3 DNA sequence: TGCAGTGCTAGTATGAAGCCCTCTGAAGCTTTCTTT.